The clone carrying this TCR beta chain occurred many times. Its cognate antigen is unknown. Quantitative barcoded 5'-RACE was used to prepare TCR beta libraries. TCRdb analysed the 5' RACE reads with MiXCR anew, one entry per CDR3 protein. The data show 250,000 to 400,000 distinct CDR3 sequences, 11% seen once. The data stem from a study of CD8 T cells in ankylosing spondylitis. Study conclusions and caveats: The clones that were linked to disease were reported to be significantly enriched in matched synovial fluid samples from ankylosing spondylitis patients.

Germline V CDR1 and CDR2: KGHDR, SFDVKD. This CDR3 has 14 amino acids. Trimming shortened V by 6 bases and J by 5 bases, and 12 bases separated the two germline ends. The J gene is TRBJ1-4, the V gene TRBV24-1; D gene unclear. The sequenced sample was blood, either unsorted or a sorted T cell fraction (not recorded which). The TCR originated in a female donor with ankylosing spondylitis or in good health (not recorded which). CDR3 region: CATSPGPENEKLFF. In nucleotides, the CDR3 is TGTGCCACCAGTCCCGGGCCGGAAAATGAAAAACTGTTTTTT.